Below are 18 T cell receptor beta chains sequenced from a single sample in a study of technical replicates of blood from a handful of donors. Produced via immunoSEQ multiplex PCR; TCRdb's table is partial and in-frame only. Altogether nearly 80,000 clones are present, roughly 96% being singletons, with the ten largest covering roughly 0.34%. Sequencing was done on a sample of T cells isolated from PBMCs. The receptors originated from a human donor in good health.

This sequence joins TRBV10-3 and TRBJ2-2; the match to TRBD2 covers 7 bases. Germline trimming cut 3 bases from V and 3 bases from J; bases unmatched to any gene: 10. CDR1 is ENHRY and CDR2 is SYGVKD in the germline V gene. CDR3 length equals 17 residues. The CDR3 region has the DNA TGTGCCATCAGTGAAACTAGCGCAATAACGGACACCGGGGAGCTGTTTTTT. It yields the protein CAISETSAITDTGELFF.

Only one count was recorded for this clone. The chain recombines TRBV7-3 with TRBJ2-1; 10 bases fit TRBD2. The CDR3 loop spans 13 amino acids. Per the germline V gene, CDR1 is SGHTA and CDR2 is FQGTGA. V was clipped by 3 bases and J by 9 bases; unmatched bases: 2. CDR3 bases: TGTGCCAGCAGCTTGGGGACTAGCGCTGAGCAGTTCTTC. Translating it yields CASSLGTSAEQFF. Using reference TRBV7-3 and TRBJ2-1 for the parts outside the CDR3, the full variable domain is GAGVSQTPSNKVTEKGKYVELRCDPISGHTALYWYRQSLGQGPEFLIYFQGTGAADDSGLPNDRFFAVRPEGSVSTLKIQRTERGDSAVYLCASSLGTSAEQFFGPGTRLTVL.

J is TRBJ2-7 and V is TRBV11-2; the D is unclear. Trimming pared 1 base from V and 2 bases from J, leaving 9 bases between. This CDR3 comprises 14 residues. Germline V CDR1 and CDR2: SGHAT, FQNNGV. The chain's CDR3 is CASSLVSYPYEQYF. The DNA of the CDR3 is TGTGCCAGCAGCTTAGTGTCCTATCCCTACGAGCAGTACTTC.

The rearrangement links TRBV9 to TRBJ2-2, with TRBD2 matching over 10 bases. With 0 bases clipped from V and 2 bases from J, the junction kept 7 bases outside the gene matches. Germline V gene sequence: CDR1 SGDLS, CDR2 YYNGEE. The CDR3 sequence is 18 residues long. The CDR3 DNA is TGTGCCAGCAGCGTAGACCTAGCGGGAGTTTCTAACACCGGGGAGCTGTTTTTT. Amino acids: CASSVDLAGVSNTGELFF.

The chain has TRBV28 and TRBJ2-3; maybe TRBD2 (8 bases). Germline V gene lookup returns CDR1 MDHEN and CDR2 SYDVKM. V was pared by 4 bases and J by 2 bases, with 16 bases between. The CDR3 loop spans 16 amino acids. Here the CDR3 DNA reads TGTGCCAGCAGTTCGGGACTAGGGGGCCACACAGATACGCAGTATTTT. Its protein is CASSSGLGGHTDTQYF. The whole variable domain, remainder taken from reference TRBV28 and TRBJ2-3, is DVKVTQSSRYLVKRTGEKVFLECVQDMDHENMFWYRQDPGLGLRLIYFSYDVKMKEKGDIPEGYSVSREKKERFSLILESASTNQTSMYLCASSSGLGGHTDTQYFGPGTRLTVL.

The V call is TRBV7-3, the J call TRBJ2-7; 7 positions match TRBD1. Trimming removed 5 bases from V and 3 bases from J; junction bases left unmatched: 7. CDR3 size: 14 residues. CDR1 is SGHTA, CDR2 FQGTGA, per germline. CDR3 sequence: CASSAIPGGYEQYF. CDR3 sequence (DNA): TGTGCCAGCAGCGCGATACCAGGGGGCTACGAGCAGTACTTC.

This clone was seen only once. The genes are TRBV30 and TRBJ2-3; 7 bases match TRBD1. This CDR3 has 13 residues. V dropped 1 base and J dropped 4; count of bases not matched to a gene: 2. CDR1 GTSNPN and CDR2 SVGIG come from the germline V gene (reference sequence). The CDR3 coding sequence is TGTGCCTGGAGTGGACAGGGCCCAGATACGCAGTATTTT. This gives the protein CAWSGQGPDTQYF.

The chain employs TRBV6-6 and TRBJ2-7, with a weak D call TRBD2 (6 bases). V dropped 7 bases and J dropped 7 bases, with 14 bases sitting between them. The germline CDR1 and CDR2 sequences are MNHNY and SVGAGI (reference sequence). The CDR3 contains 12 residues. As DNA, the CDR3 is TGTGCCAGCACCAGCATCGGGGGAGAGCAGTACTTC. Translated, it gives CASTSIGGEQYF.

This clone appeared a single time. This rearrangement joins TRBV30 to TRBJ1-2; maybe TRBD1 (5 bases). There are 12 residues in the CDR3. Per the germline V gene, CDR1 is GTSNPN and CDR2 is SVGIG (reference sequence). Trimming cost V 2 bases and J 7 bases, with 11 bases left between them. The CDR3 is CAWSLSGSGYTF. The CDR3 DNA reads TGTGCCTGGAGTCTATCAGGGTCTGGCTACACCTTC. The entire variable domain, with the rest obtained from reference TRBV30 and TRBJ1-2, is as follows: SQTIHQWPATLVQPVGSPLSLECTVEGTSNPNLYWYRQAAGRGLQLLFYSVGIGQISSEVPQNLSASRPQDRQFILSSKKLLLSDSGFYLCAWSLSGSGYTFGSGTRLTVV.

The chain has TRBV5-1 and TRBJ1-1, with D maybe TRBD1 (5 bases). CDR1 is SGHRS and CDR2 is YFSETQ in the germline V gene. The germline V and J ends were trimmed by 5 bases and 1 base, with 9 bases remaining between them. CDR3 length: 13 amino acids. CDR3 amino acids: CASRTGTNTEAFF. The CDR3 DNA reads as TGCGCCAGCAGAACAGGTACGAACACTGAAGCTTTCTTT.

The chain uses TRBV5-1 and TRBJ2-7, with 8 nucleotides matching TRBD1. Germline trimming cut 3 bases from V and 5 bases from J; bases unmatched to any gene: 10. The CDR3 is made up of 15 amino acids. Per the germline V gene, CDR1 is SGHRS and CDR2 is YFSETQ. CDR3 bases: TGCGCCAGCAGCTCGGAAGGACAGGGACCGAACGAGCAGTACTTC. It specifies CASSSEGQGPNEQYF.

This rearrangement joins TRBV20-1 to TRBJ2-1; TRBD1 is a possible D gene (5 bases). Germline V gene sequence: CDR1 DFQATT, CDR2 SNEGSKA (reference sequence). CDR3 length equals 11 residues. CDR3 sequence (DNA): TGCAGCTTAGACAGCTACAATGAGCAGTTCTTC. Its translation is CSLDSYNEQFF.

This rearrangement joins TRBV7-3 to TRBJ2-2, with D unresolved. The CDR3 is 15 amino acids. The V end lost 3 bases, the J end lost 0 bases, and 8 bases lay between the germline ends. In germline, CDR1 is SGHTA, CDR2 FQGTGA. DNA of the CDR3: TGTGCCAGCAGCTTCAGGTTCGCGAACACCGGGGAGCTGTTTTTT. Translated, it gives CASSFRFANTGELFF.

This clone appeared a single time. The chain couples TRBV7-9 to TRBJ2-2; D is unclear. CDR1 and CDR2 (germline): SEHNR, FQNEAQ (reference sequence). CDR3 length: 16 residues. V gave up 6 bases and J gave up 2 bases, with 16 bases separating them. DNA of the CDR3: TGTGCCAGCAGTCCTATACTACGACTTAACACCGGGGAGCTGTTTTTT. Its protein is CASSPILRLNTGELFF.

DNA of the CDR3: TGTGCCAGCAGTTATTCGGGAGTGGGGGCTTTCTTT. Protein: CASSYSGVGAFF. The J gene is TRBJ1-1, the V gene TRBV6-5; no clear D. Looked up from germline, CDR1 is MNHEY and CDR2 is SVGAGI. The CDR3 length is 12 residues. V shed 3 bases and J shed 11 bases, with 13 bases lying between them.

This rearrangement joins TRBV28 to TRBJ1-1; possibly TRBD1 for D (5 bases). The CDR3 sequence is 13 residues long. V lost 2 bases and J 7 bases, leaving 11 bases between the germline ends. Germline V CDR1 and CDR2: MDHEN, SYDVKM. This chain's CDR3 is CASSLGAPGEAFF. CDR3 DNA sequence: TGTGCCAGCAGTTTAGGGGCGCCCGGTGAAGCTTTCTTT.

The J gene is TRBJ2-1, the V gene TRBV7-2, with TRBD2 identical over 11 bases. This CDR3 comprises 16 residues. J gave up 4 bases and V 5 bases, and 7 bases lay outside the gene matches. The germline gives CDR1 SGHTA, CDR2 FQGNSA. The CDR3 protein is CASSLAGTSGYNEQFF. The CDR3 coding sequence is TGTGCCAGCAGCCTTGCCGGGACTAGCGGTTACAATGAGCAGTTCTTC.

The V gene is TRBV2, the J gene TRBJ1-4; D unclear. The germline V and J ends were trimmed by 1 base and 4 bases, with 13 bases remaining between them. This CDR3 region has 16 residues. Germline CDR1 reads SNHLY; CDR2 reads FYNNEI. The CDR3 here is CASSEGESFFNEKLFF. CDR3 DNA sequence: TGTGCCAGCAGTGAAGGGGAGAGCTTCTTTAATGAAAAACTGTTTTTT.